This TCR beta chain was identified during a study of cytomegalovirus exposure and HLA in healthy donors. Turning to this clone: Its specificity is unknown.

Germline V gives CDR1 SGDLS, CDR2 YYNGEE. Trimming cost V 1 base and J 0 bases, with 7 bases left between them. This CDR3 contains 14 residues. Findings and caveats of the study: Association of a missense DCLRE1C variant with TCR beta V- and J-gene trimming was reported in a later analysis. Judged likely to be a sequencing artifact was a cluster of highly shared sequence variants. Beyond CMV serostatus, there was no information to go on about immune exposure.

The PCR had 60 Vbeta and 13 Jbeta primers. Libraries were prepared by immunoSEQ multiplex PCR; TCRdb keeps only in-frame clonotypes and omits some of them. This table has about 120,000 clones, roughly four fifths appearing once. The rearrangement uses TRBV9 and TRBJ1-1; D unclear. This receptor was taken from a man aged 30 to 45 in good health and CMV-seropositive. What was sequenced was PBMCs. The CDR3 coding sequence is TGTGCCAGCAGCGTAACTTCCTTGAACACTGAAGCTTTCTTT. Protein: CASSVTSLNTEAFF.